Listed here are 6 T cell receptor beta chains from one sample, sequenced in a study of shared clonotypes between healthy human individuals. Here immunoSEQ multiplex PCR was the method, and the copy in TCRdb shows in-frame clones only, minus some. The sample includes around 600,000 clones, roughly 95% seen only once; the top ten take over 0.1%. Naive CD8 cells lacked CD45RO and underwent positive selection for CCR7, leaving out terminally differentiated effector memory CD45RA+ cells. Sequenced sample: naive CD8+ T cells sorted from blood. The receptors originated from a woman aged 25 to 39 in good health.

The genes are TRBV7-8 and TRBJ2-2; no firm D call. V was pared by 10 bases and J by 3 bases, with 27 bases between. The CDR3 spans 18 residues. Germline CDR1 SGHVS, CDR2 FQNEAQ. CDR3 protein: CATKAHGLNVEHTGELFF. CDR3 coding DNA: TGTGCCACCAAGGCCCATGGGCTCAATGTAGAGCACACCGGGGAGCTGTTTTTT.

V usage is TRBV6-4 and J usage is TRBJ1-2; D uncertain. Trimming removed 1 base from V and 7 bases from J, with 10 bases in between. The CDR3 covers 13 residues. Looked up from germline, CDR1 is MRHNA and CDR2 is SNTAGT. The CDR3 loop reads CASSDFTASGYTF. The CDR3 bases are TGTGCCAGCAGTGACTTCACAGCCTCTGGCTACACCTTC.

The V gene is TRBV7-3, the J gene TRBJ2-3, with D unresolved. With 0 bases removed from V and 2 bases from J, the gap between germline ends came to 9 bases. Germline loops: CDR1 SGHTA, CDR2 FQGTGA. This CDR3 spans 15 amino acids. CDR3 sequence reads: CASSLTASPTDTQYF. CDR3 nucleotide sequence: TGTGCCAGCAGCTTAACGGCAAGCCCCACAGATACGCAGTATTTT.

The chain is built from TRBV13 and TRBJ2-1; perhaps TRBD1 as D (5 bases). In germline, CDR1 is PRHDT, CDR2 FYEKMQ (reference sequence). The germline V and J ends were trimmed by 1 base and 4 bases, with 8 bases remaining between them. The CDR3 covers 14 residues. The CDR3 nucleotides are TGTGCCAGCAGCTTAGTTGACAGATACAATGAGCAGTTCTTC. This gives the protein CASSLVDRYNEQFF.

This chain joins TRBV13 and TRBJ1-4; 9 nucleotides agree with TRBD1. The germline V gene encodes CDR1 PRHDT and CDR2 FYEKMQ (reference sequence). The CDR3 length is 17 residues. Losses at the gene ends were 1 base for V and 8 bases for J; bases not matched to a gene: 11. The CDR3 loop is CASSLENTGTGSEKLFF. The DNA for the CDR3 is TGTGCCAGCAGCTTAGAAAATACCGGGACAGGGTCCGAAAAACTGTTTTTT.

The genes are TRBV28 and TRBJ1-4; D uncertain. The CDR3 has 14 amino acids. CDR1 MDHEN and CDR2 SYDVKM come from the germline V gene. V was clipped by 1 base and J by 5 bases, with 8 bases between them. CDR3: CASSLLNPNEKLFF. The CDR3 DNA sequence: TGTGCCAGCAGTTTATTAAACCCGAATGAAAAACTGTTTTTT.